The entry below gives a single T cell receptor beta chain sequence along with its context. Methods used by the authors: Estimation of nucleated cell counts relied on the amplification of reference gene primers. Data came from immunoSEQ multiplex PCR; TCRdb stores just in-frame clones and leaves some out. V and J calls and clone size are copied from that table; D and trimming were computed from the DNA. The sample contains over 200,000 clones, approximately 80% of which appear only once. CDR1 and CDR2 (germline): LNHDA, SQIVND (reference sequence). CDR3 length: 15 residues. Trimming took 11 bases from V and 7 from J, leaving 23 bases between them. This specimen belongs to a study of blood T cell repertoires in COVID-19. The wider study: The United States, Italy and Spain provided the acute and convalescent COVID-19 samples. Sample material is recorded as cDNA or gDNA derived from T cells, B-cell-depleted T cells, or PBMCs.

The chain carries TRBV19 and TRBJ1-4, with D possibly matching TRBD1 (6 bases). Sequencing was carried out using peripheral blood. The clonotype comes from a woman over 75 with COVID-19, enrolled during active disease. The CDR3, as DNA: TGTGCCGTCCGGGACACGATCCGGGTTGGTGAAAAACTGTTTTTT. This encodes CAVRDTIRVGEKLFF.